A single sample gave rise to the 14 T cell receptor beta chains below, sequenced in a study of regulatory T cells in long-lasting Graves disease. Arm-PCR of CDR3 regions and iRepertoire HTBI primers were used to build TCR beta libraries. MiXCR, run by TCRdb on the multiplex PCR reads, gives a single entry per CDR3 protein. The profile shows roughly 450,000 distinct CDR3 sequences, less than 25% of them singletons. Time point indicated: persistent/refractory GD, antithyroid drugs over 5 years with positive TRAb. Generation of the TCR library employed RNA extracted from PBMCs. The sample consisted of peripheral blood mononuclear cells (PBMCs), taken when the disease was refractory, from a patient treated with antithyroid drugs. These receptors were collected from a female donor with Graves disease.

This clonotype appeared a single time. The V gene is TRBV28, the J gene TRBJ2-7, with D maybe TRBD2 (5 bases). The CDR3 runs 16 residues. V was trimmed by 4 bases and J by 0 bases, leaving 16 bases between them. From germline, CDR1 is MDHEN and CDR2 SYDVKM. The DNA of the CDR3 is TGTGCCAGCAGTTCTCCACGGACTCCAACCTCCTACGAGCAGTACTTC. This sequence encodes CASSSPRTPTSYEQYF.

This clonotype was detected only a few times. The junction departs from germline at one end; a sequencing error may be responsible. The chain is built from TRBV5-1 and TRBJ2-7; D call uncertain. Germline-derived CDR1 and CDR2 are SGHRS and YFSETQ. This CDR3 is 13 amino acids long. CDR3 sequence reads: CASSLGTYVELYF. The CDR3 coding sequence is TGCGCCAGCAGCTTGGGGACCTACGTCGAGCTGTACTTC.

There are many counts of this clonotype. The chain is built from TRBV7-9 and TRBJ2-6; no clear D. CDR1 and CDR2 from the germline V gene are SEHNR and FQNEAQ (reference sequence). V gave up 5 bases and J gave up 3 bases, with 5 bases separating them. The length of the CDR3 is 13 residues. The CDR3 region is CASSQRGANVLTF. The CDR3 DNA reads TGTGCCAGCAGCCAACGTGGGGCCAACGTCCTGACTTTC.

The CDR3 loop is CASSPESVAEYEQYF. CDR3 bases: TGTGCCAGCAGCCCGGAGAGCGTCGCAGAATACGAGCAGTACTTC. The V call is TRBV6-2 or TRBV6-3, the J call TRBJ2-7; D uncertain. This CDR3 contains 15 residues. The germline CDR1 and CDR2 sequences are MNHEY and SVGEGT. V was shortened by 6 bases and J by 4 bases, with 19 bases between the two germline ends.

In this sample, this clonotype turned up many times. The chain couples TRBV7-2 to TRBJ2-7; D not resolved. The CDR3 contains 14 residues. In germline, CDR1 is SGHTA, CDR2 FQGNSA. Trimming removed 5 bases from V and 3 bases from J, with 14 bases in between. CDR3 loop: CASSRALDGYEQYF. The DNA for the CDR3 is TGTGCCAGCAGCAGAGCCCTCGATGGCTACGAGCAGTACTTC.

This clonotype has only a few counts. This chain links TRBV7-9 with TRBJ2-3; 7 bases map to TRBD2. The J segment lost 1 base and the V segment lost 1 base, leaving 11 bases of the junction unmatched. There are 18 residues in the CDR3. Germline V lookup: CDR1 SEHNR, CDR2 FQNEAQ (reference sequence). Written as DNA, the CDR3 is TGTGCCAGCAGCTTAGGTCGGTCCGGGAGGAACCGCACAGATACGCAGTATTTT. It specifies CASSLGRSGRNRTDTQYF. Filled out from reference TRBV7-9 and TRBJ2-3, the complete variable domain reads DTGVSQNPRHKITKRGQNVTFRCDPISEHNRLYWYRQTLGQGPEFLTYFQNEAQLEKSRLLSDRFSAERPKGSFSTLEIQRTEQGDSAMYLCASSLGRSGRNRTDTQYFGPGTRLTVL.

The V call is TRBV6-5, the J call TRBJ2-4; no reliable D call. The CDR3 has 16 residues. V shed 0 bases and J shed 9 bases, with 18 bases lying between them. CDR1 is MNHEY, CDR2 SVGAGI, per germline. This CDR3 is CASSYSSRASDVIQYF. CDR3 nucleotides: TGTGCCAGCAGTTACTCGAGTCGAGCCAGCGACGTCATTCAGTACTTC.

This clonotype came up many times. The V and J genes are TRBV3-2 and TRBJ1-1; TRBD1, the D gene given by the table, was not confirmed from the DNA. TRBV3-2 is deemed a pseudogene. The CDR3 loop spans 18 amino acids. CDR3 in amino acids: CASSHRIGGTYLNTEAFF. CDR3 coding DNA: TGTGCCAGCAGCCACCGAATAGGCGGGACATACTTGAACACTGAAGCTTTCTTT.

This clonotype was observed many times. This sequence joins TRBV20-1 and TRBJ1-2; D ambiguous. CDR1 and CDR2 (germline): DFQATT, SNEGSKA (reference sequence). The V and J ends lost 5 bases and 2 bases respectively, with 9 bases between them. The CDR3 length is 12 residues. The CDR3 nucleotides read TGCAGTGCTGCAGGTCCCAACTATGGCTACACCTTC. Encoded protein: CSAAGPNYGYTF.

This clonotype was detected many times. The chain joins TRBV30 to TRBJ1-2, with D uncertain. Trimming stripped 3 bases from V and 2 bases from J, with 7 bases between. Germline V lookup: CDR1 GTSNPN, CDR2 SVGIG (reference sequence). There are 12 residues in the CDR3. The CDR3 loop reads CAWRDWNYGYTF. In DNA form, the CDR3 reads TGTGCCTGGAGGGACTGGAACTATGGCTACACCTTC.

This clonotype was seen ten or more times. V gene TRBV29-1 combines with J gene TRBJ2-5; D may match TRBD1 or TRBD2 (7 bases each). Germline values: CDR1 SQVTM, CDR2 ANQGSEA. The CDR3 spans 12 residues. Deletions cut 8 bases from V and 2 bases from J, with 12 bases between. The CDR3 spells CSSQGGQETQYF. CDR3 coding DNA: TGCAGCTCCCAGGGGGGGCAAGAGACCCAGTACTTC.

Comments on this clonotype: A much larger clone is a single base away; this may be a read error. The chain has TRBV5-1 and TRBJ1-1; D gene uncertain. In germline, CDR1 is SGHRS, CDR2 YFSETQ. The CDR3 is 13 residues long. Trimming left V 8 bases short and J 3 bases short, with 14 bases between. This chain's CDR3 is CASTEDFDTEAFF. The CDR3 coding sequence is TGCGCCAGTACCGAGGACTTCGACACTGAAGCTTTCTTT.

The sample holds many counts of this clonotype. The genes are TRBV27 and TRBJ2-7, with D possibly called TRBD1 or TRBD2 (5 bases each). V lost 3 bases and J lost 7, with 13 bases in between. Germline V gene data show CDR1 as MNHEY and CDR2 as SMNVEV (reference sequence). This CDR3 is 13 amino acids long. The CDR3 coding sequence is TGTGCCAGCAGTTTTGGGGGAGTTCGAGAGCAGTACTTC. Amino acid sequence: CASSFGGVREQYF.

The chain couples TRBV4-1 to TRBJ2-5; D uncertain. Between the trimmed V and J ends, which lost 0 bases and 1 base, there was a span of 6 bases. The CDR3 totals 14 residues. CDR1 is MGHRA and CDR2 is YSYEKL in the germline V gene. The DNA for the CDR3 is TGCGCCAGCAGCCAAGACGCTCTCCAAGAGACCCAGTACTTC. This gives the protein CASSQDALQETQYF.